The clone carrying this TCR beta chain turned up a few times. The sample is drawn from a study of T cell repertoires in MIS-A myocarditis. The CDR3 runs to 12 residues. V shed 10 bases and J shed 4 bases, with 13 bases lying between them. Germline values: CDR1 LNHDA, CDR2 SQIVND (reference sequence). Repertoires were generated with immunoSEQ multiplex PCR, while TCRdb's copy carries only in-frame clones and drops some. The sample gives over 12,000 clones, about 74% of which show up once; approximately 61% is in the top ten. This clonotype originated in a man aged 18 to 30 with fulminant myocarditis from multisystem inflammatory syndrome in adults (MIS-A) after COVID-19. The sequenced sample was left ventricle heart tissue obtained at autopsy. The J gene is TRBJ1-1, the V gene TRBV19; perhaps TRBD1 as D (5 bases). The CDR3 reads CATTTGGTEAFF. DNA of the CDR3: TGTGCCACCACAACCGGGGGCACTGAAGCTTTCTTT. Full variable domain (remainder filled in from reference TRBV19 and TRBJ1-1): DGGITQSPKYLFRKEGQNVTLSCEQNLNHDAMYWYRQDPGQGLRLIYYSQIVNDFQKGDIAEGYSVSREKKESFPLTVTSAQKNPTAFYLCATTTGGTEAFFGQGTRLTVV.